This is a list of T cell receptor beta chains from one sample in a study of blood T cell repertoires in COVID-19. Sequencing was performed with immunoSEQ multiplex PCR; in TCRdb, only in-frame clones are kept and a portion is missing. The sample shows about 78,000 clones, roughly 86% of them seen only once. Sequencing input: peripheral blood. The receptors derive from a man aged 50 to 59 with active or convalescent COVID-19. Both conserved end residues are part of each CDR3. The D gene is left open where the match is weak. Clone size is stated in some rows and not others, as once, few, many or a class when expanded.

J gene: TRBJ1-3; clone size: .; D gene: .; V gene: TRBV19; CDR3 protein: CASMGARGRSSGNTIYF; CDR3 DNA: TGTGCCAGTATGGGAGCCAGGGGCCGGAGCTCTGGAAACACCATATATTTT
J gene: TRBJ2-5; clone size: .; D gene: .; V gene: TRBV2; CDR3 protein: CASSEAGLGLSAQYF; CDR3 DNA: TGTGCCAGCAGTGAAGCTGGACTGGGATTGAGCGCCCAGTACTTC
J gene: TRBJ2-5; clone size: .; D gene: .; V gene: TRBV7-2; CDR3 protein: CASSLGTYQETQYF; CDR3 DNA: TGTGCCAGCAGCTTAGGGACATACCAAGAGACCCAGTACTTC
J gene: TRBJ1-4; clone size: .; D gene: TRBD1; V gene: TRBV10-3; CDR3 protein: CAISSGTGPNEKLFF; CDR3 DNA: TGTGCCATCAGTTCCGGGACAGGGCCTAATGAAAAACTGTTTTTT
J gene: TRBJ1-1; clone size: .; D gene: .; V gene: TRBV29-1; CDR3 protein: CSVEGALDTEAFF; CDR3 DNA: TGCAGCGTTGAGGGGGCCCTTGACACTGAAGCTTTCTTT
J gene: TRBJ2-1; clone size: once; D gene: TRBD2; V gene: TRBV18; CDR3 protein: CASSPLAGGPTYNEQFF; CDR3 DNA: TGTGCCAGCTCACCACTAGCGGGGGGTCCCACCTACAATGAGCAGTTCTTC
J gene: TRBJ1-4; clone size: .; D gene: TRBD1; V gene: TRBV5-1; CDR3 protein: CASSWDSSATNEKLFF; CDR3 DNA: TGCGCCAGCAGCTGGGACAGCTCTGCAACTAATGAAAAACTGTTTTTT
J gene: TRBJ2-2; clone size: once; D gene: TRBD1; V gene: TRBV3-1/TRBV3-2; CDR3 protein: CASSQGQGMRTGELFF; CDR3 DNA: TGTGCCAGCAGCCAAGGACAGGGGATGAGGACCGGGGAGCTGTTTTTT
J gene: TRBJ2-1; clone size: once; D gene: TRBD1; V gene: TRBV6-5; CDR3 protein: CAVARGQRDEQFF; CDR3 DNA: TGTGCCGTCGCCAGGGGGCAAAGGGATGAGCAGTTCTTC
J gene: TRBJ2-7; clone size: .; D gene: .; V gene: TRBV12-3/TRBV12-4; CDR3 protein: CASKGDSAYEQYF; CDR3 DNA: TGTGCCAGCAAAGGGGACTCAGCCTACGAGCAGTACTTC
J gene: TRBJ1-5; clone size: .; D gene: .; V gene: TRBV15; CDR3 protein: CATSRAGGDRPQHF; CDR3 DNA: TGTGCCACCAGCAGAGCAGGTGGAGACAGACCCCAGCATTTT
J gene: TRBJ1-2; clone size: .; D gene: .; V gene: TRBV29-1; CDR3 protein: CSVEDRTDYGYTF; CDR3 DNA: TGCAGCGTTGAAGATCGGACTGACTATGGCTACACCTTC
J gene: TRBJ2-3; clone size: .; D gene: .; V gene: TRBV28; CDR3 protein: CASSLPSSTDTQYF; CDR3 DNA: TGTGCCAGCAGTTTACCGTCCAGCACAGATACGCAGTATTTT
J gene: TRBJ1-2; clone size: .; D gene: .; V gene: TRBV4-1; CDR3 protein: CASSKGPYGYTF; CDR3 DNA: TGCGCCAGCAGCAAGGGGCCTTATGGCTACACCTTC
J gene: TRBJ1-1; clone size: .; D gene: .; V gene: TRBV6-2/TRBV6-3; CDR3 protein: CASSYGGVRVTEAFF; CDR3 DNA: TGTGCCAGCAGTTACGGAGGGGTGAGGGTCACTGAAGCTTTCTTT
J gene: TRBJ2-3; clone size: .; D gene: TRBD2; V gene: TRBV25-1; CDR3 protein: CASSVSGGADTQYF; CDR3 DNA: TGTGCCAGCAGTGTGAGCGGGGGGGCAGATACGCAGTATTTT
J gene: TRBJ2-1; clone size: .; D gene: .; V gene: TRBV9; CDR3 protein: CASSQGHYNEQFF; CDR3 DNA: TGTGCCAGCAGCCAGGGTCATTACAATGAGCAGTTCTTC
J gene: TRBJ2-1; clone size: .; D gene: TRBD1; V gene: TRBV9; CDR3 protein: CASSGTGANEQFF; CDR3 DNA: TGTGCCAGCAGCGGGACAGGGGCCAATGAGCAGTTCTTC
J gene: TRBJ1-3; clone size: .; D gene: .; V gene: TRBV30; CDR3 protein: CASTAGNTIYF; CDR3 DNA: TGTGCATCGACAGCGGGAAACACCATATATTTT
J gene: TRBJ2-2; clone size: .; D gene: .; V gene: TRBV27; CDR3 protein: CASSFFGAYTGELFF; CDR3 DNA: TGTGCCAGCAGTTTCTTTGGGGCCTACACCGGGGAGCTGTTTTTT
J gene: TRBJ2-3; clone size: .; D gene: TRBD2; V gene: TRBV28; CDR3 protein: CASSPGGLGDTQYF; CDR3 DNA: TGTGCCAGCAGTCCGGGGGGATTGGGAGATACGCAGTATTTT
J gene: TRBJ2-2; clone size: .; D gene: .; V gene: TRBV5-1; CDR3 protein: CASSLGQVSAGELFF; CDR3 DNA: TGCGCCAGCAGCCTTGGGCAGGTCTCCGCCGGGGAGCTGTTTTTT
J gene: TRBJ1-3; clone size: .; D gene: TRBD1; V gene: TRBV25-1; CDR3 protein: CASSAPGGGNTIYF; CDR3 DNA: TGTGCCAGCAGTGCCCCAGGGGGTGGAAACACCATATATTTT
J gene: TRBJ2-7; clone size: .; D gene: TRBD1; V gene: TRBV5-5; CDR3 protein: CASSDGQAYEQYF; CDR3 DNA: TGTGCCAGCAGTGACGGACAGGCCTACGAGCAGTACTTC
J gene: TRBJ1-1; clone size: .; D gene: TRBD1; V gene: TRBV5-7; CDR3 protein: CASSLRGRGHYF; CDR3 DNA: TGTGCCAGCAGCCTTAGGGGCAGGGGGCATTATTTT
J gene: TRBJ2-2; clone size: few; D gene: .; V gene: TRBV11-3; CDR3 protein: CASSLSTGNTGELFF; CDR3 DNA: TGTGCCAGCAGCTTATCGACAGGGAACACCGGGGAGCTGTTTTTT
J gene: TRBJ1-6; clone size: .; D gene: TRBD1; V gene: TRBV5-6; CDR3 protein: CASSSAGTGDNSPLHF; CDR3 DNA: TGTGCCAGCAGCTCCGCGGGGACAGGGGATAATTCACCCCTCCACTTT
J gene: TRBJ1-1; clone size: .; D gene: TRBD1; V gene: TRBV10-3; CDR3 protein: CASLGQAMNTEAFF; CDR3 DNA: TGTGCCAGCCTCGGACAGGCCATGAACACTGAAGCTTTCTTT
J gene: TRBJ1-2; clone size: .; D gene: .; V gene: TRBV10-3; CDR3 protein: CAIKRNYGYTF; CDR3 DNA: TGTGCCATCAAGAGAAACTATGGCTACACCTTC
J gene: TRBJ2-1; clone size: .; D gene: TRBD1; V gene: TRBV24-1; CDR3 protein: CATSDLGQGGDEQFF; CDR3 DNA: TGTGCCACCAGTGATTTAGGACAGGGGGGCGATGAGCAGTTCTTC
J gene: TRBJ2-1; clone size: .; D gene: TRBD2; V gene: TRBV19; CDR3 protein: CASSPRTSGVHGQFF; CDR3 DNA: TGTGCCAGTAGTCCCCGGACTAGCGGGGTACATGGGCAGTTCTTC
J gene: TRBJ2-5; clone size: .; D gene: .; V gene: TRBV5-5; CDR3 protein: CASSLAREETQYF; CDR3 DNA: TGTGCCAGCAGCTTAGCCAGGGAAGAGACCCAGTACTTC
J gene: TRBJ1-5; clone size: .; D gene: .; V gene: TRBV12-3/TRBV12-4; CDR3 protein: CASSVQGHQPQHF; CDR3 DNA: TGTGCCAGCAGTGTCCAGGGCCATCAGCCCCAGCATTTT
J gene: TRBJ1-1; clone size: .; D gene: .; V gene: TRBV3-1/TRBV3-2; CDR3 protein: CASSLVKNTEAFF; CDR3 DNA: TGTGCCAGCAGCCTCGTTAAGAACACTGAAGCTTTCTTT
J gene: TRBJ2-2; clone size: .; D gene: .; V gene: TRBV10-1; CDR3 protein: CASSDASANTGELFF; CDR3 DNA: TGCGCCAGCAGTGACGCCAGCGCGAACACCGGGGAGCTGTTTTTT
J gene: TRBJ2-3; clone size: once; D gene: TRBD2; V gene: TRBV10-1; CDR3 protein: CASSGSGGMKDTQYF; CDR3 DNA: TGCGCCAGCAGTGGGAGCGGGGGGATGAAAGATACGCAGTATTTT
J gene: TRBJ1-2; clone size: .; D gene: TRBD1; V gene: TRBV18; CDR3 protein: CASSQRQGLDEGYTF; CDR3 DNA: TGTGCCAGCTCACAGCGACAGGGTCTAGATGAAGGCTACACCTTC
J gene: TRBJ2-2; clone size: .; D gene: .; V gene: TRBV7-9; CDR3 protein: CAPGRENTGELFF; CDR3 DNA: TGTGCCCCCGGCAGGGAGAACACCGGGGAGCTGTTTTTT
J gene: TRBJ2-5; clone size: .; D gene: .; V gene: TRBV6-2/TRBV6-3; CDR3 protein: CASSPRGSQETQYF; CDR3 DNA: TGTGCCAGCAGTCCCCGGGGGAGTCAAGAGACCCAGTACTTC
J gene: TRBJ1-2; clone size: .; D gene: .; V gene: TRBV12-3/TRBV12-4; CDR3 protein: CASSLYYGYTF; CDR3 DNA: TGTGCCAGCAGTTTGTATTATGGCTACACCTTC
J gene: TRBJ1-1; clone size: .; D gene: .; V gene: TRBV6-2/TRBV6-3; CDR3 protein: CASSPLQMNTEAFF; CDR3 DNA: TGTGCCAGCAGCCCACTTCAAATGAACACTGAAGCTTTCTTT
J gene: TRBJ2-5; clone size: .; D gene: .; V gene: TRBV7-2; CDR3 protein: CASSFPGEETQYF; CDR3 DNA: TGTGCCAGCAGCTTCCCGGGGGAAGAGACCCAGTACTTC
J gene: TRBJ2-7; clone size: .; D gene: TRBD1; V gene: TRBV5-1; CDR3 protein: CASSLGQGRYEQYF; CDR3 DNA: TGCGCCAGCAGCTTGGGACAGGGACGCTACGAGCAGTACTTC
J gene: TRBJ2-2; clone size: .; D gene: .; V gene: TRBV7-2; CDR3 protein: CASSPQAHANTGELFF; CDR3 DNA: TGTGCCAGCAGCCCGCAGGCGCACGCGAACACCGGGGAGCTGTTTTTT
J gene: TRBJ2-1; clone size: .; D gene: TRBD2; V gene: TRBV9; CDR3 protein: CASSPRTGGAYNEQFF; CDR3 DNA: TGTGCCAGCAGCCCCCGCACGGGGGGTGCCTACAATGAGCAGTTCTTC
J gene: TRBJ2-5; clone size: .; D gene: .; V gene: TRBV7-2; CDR3 protein: CASSPRAAQETQYF; CDR3 DNA: TGTGCCAGCAGCCCACGAGCCGCCCAAGAGACCCAGTACTTC
J gene: TRBJ2-5; clone size: .; D gene: .; V gene: TRBV18; CDR3 protein: CASSPRGDSQETQYF; CDR3 DNA: TGTGCCAGCTCACCGAGAGGAGACAGCCAAGAGACCCAGTACTTC
J gene: TRBJ2-5; clone size: .; D gene: TRBD1; V gene: TRBV18; CDR3 protein: CASSPRTGGQETQYF; CDR3 DNA: TGTGCCAGCTCACCAAGGACAGGGGGCCAAGAGACCCAGTACTTC
J gene: TRBJ1-6; clone size: .; D gene: TRBD1; V gene: TRBV5-1; CDR3 protein: CASSLGDRVGSPLHF; CDR3 DNA: TGCGCCAGCAGCTTGGGGGACAGGGTTGGTTCACCCCTCCACTTT
J gene: TRBJ1-1; clone size: .; D gene: TRBD1; V gene: TRBV19; CDR3 protein: CATNQGQGVGGAEAFF; CDR3 DNA: TGTGCCACTAATCAGGGACAGGGCGTCGGGGGGGCTGAAGCTTTCTTT
J gene: TRBJ1-4; clone size: .; D gene: .; V gene: TRBV24-1; CDR3 protein: CATTRNEKLFF; CDR3 DNA: TGTGCCACCACCCGTAATGAAAAACTGTTTTTT
J gene: TRBJ1-2; clone size: .; D gene: .; V gene: TRBV6-4; CDR3 protein: CASSATTGGYGYTF; CDR3 DNA: TGTGCCAGCAGTGCCACCACAGGCGGCTATGGCTACACCTTC
J gene: TRBJ1-1; clone size: .; D gene: TRBD1; V gene: TRBV11-3; CDR3 protein: CASSSGQGLNTEAFF; CDR3 DNA: TGTGCCAGCAGCTCGGGACAGGGGTTGAACACTGAAGCTTTCTTT
J gene: TRBJ1-1; clone size: .; D gene: .; V gene: TRBV18; CDR3 protein: CASSPPLPGMNTEAFF; CDR3 DNA: TGTGCCAGCTCACCACCGCTTCCGGGAATGAACACTGAAGCTTTCTTT
J gene: TRBJ2-4; clone size: .; D gene: TRBD2; V gene: TRBV28; CDR3 protein: CASSLHSGGIAKNIQYF; CDR3 DNA: TGTGCCAGCAGTTTACACAGCGGGGGAATAGCCAAAAACATTCAGTACTTC